The 21 T cell receptor beta chains given below trace back to one sample, sequenced in a study of T cells in Graves' hyperthyroidism and ophthalmopathy. Amplified TCR beta CDR3 regions came from RNA transcripts. First-round RT-PCR with HTBI primers amplified the TCR CDR3 region. TCRdb reprocessed the multiplex PCR reads with MiXCR, giving one entry per CDR3 protein. There are approximately 600,000 distinct CDR3 sequences in the sample; around 21% occur only once, and roughly 30% lies in the top ten. Sample: blood. These receptors were obtained from a man in his thirties or forties with Graves' ophthalmopathy.

At least ten counts were recorded for this clonotype. The V and J genes are TRBV28 and TRBJ1-6, with D hard to call. Germline V gene data show CDR1 as MDHEN and CDR2 as SYDVKM. CDR3 size: 14 residues. Trimming stripped 7 bases from V and 10 bases from J, with 17 bases between. The CDR3 here is CASISSLIQSPLHF. CDR3 DNA: TGTGCCAGCATAAGTTCACTGATACAATCACCCCTCCACTTT. Variable domain in full (rest from reference TRBV28 and TRBJ1-6): DVKVTQSSRYLVKRTGEKVFLECVQDMDHENMFWYRQDPGLGLRLIYFSYDVKMKEKGDIPEGYSVSREKKERFSLILESASTNQTSMYLCASISSLIQSPLHFGNGTRLTVT.

This rearrangement joins TRBV5-4 to TRBJ2-7; D is ambiguous. V was cut by 4 bases and J by 0 bases, with 11 bases left in between. From germline, CDR1 is SGHNT and CDR2 YYREEE (reference sequence). This CDR3 contains 14 residues. In nucleotides, the CDR3 is TGTGCCAGCAGCCCATCTGAAGTCTCCTACGAGCAGTACTTC. It translates to CASSPSEVSYEQYF.

V and J are TRBV30 and TRBJ1-6, with 7 bases fitting TRBD1. Germline CDR1 is GTSNPN and CDR2 is SVGIG (reference sequence). The CDR3 totals 15 residues. The V and J ends lost 4 bases and 10 bases, in that order; junction bases with no gene match: 13. The CDR3 nucleotides read TGTGCCTGGAATGTCAGGGGGGGGCTCATGTCACCCCTCCACTTT. Encoded protein: CAWNVRGGLMSPLHF.

This clonotype was observed at least ten times. V usage is TRBV28 and J usage is TRBJ2-3; possible D gene TRBD1, 6 bases. The CDR3 length is 15 residues. Trimming stripped 5 bases from V and 3 bases from J, with 15 bases between. Germline V CDR1 and CDR2: MDHEN, SYDVKM. In DNA form, the CDR3 reads TGTGCCAGCAGTCCCACAGGGAGCCAAACAGATACGCAGTATTTT. Protein: CASSPTGSQTDTQYF.

For this clonotype: A much larger clone differs from this one at a single base, so this may be a read error. The chain recombines TRBV6-2 or TRBV6-3 with TRBJ2-2; possibly TRBD1 for D (5 bases). Trimming left V 7 bases short and J 1 base short, with 10 bases between. Germline V gene sequence: CDR1 MNHEY, CDR2 SVGEGT. The CDR3 has 14 amino acids. The CDR3 loop reads CASNAGMNTGELFF. The CDR3 region has the DNA TGTGCCAGCAATGCAGGGATGAACACCGGGGAGCTGTTTTTT.

This clonotype has a handful of counts. The rearrangement joins TRBV5-1 to TRBJ2-3; perhaps TRBD1 as D (5 bases). The CDR3 totals 17 residues. In germline, CDR1 is SGHRS, CDR2 YFSETQ. The V end lost 0 bases, the J end lost 0 bases, and 14 bases lay between the germline ends. This chain's CDR3 is CASSLALDKLSTDTQYF. Written as DNA, the CDR3 is TGCGCCAGCAGCTTGGCCCTGGACAAGCTGAGCACAGATACGCAGTATTTT.

This clonotype has just a few counts. CDR3 DNA: TGCAGCGCCTTTAATCCCTCCTACAATGAGCAGTTCTTC. Amino acids: CSAFNPSYNEQFF. The chain employs TRBV29-1 and TRBJ2-1; no firm D call. V lost 7 bases, J lost 0 bases, and 10 bases lay in between. The CDR3 sequence is 13 residues long. CDR1 SQVTM and CDR2 ANQGSEA come from the germline V gene.

Turning to this clonotype: With a much larger clone just one base away, this may be a read error. The chain couples TRBV27 to TRBJ1-1; tentatively, D is TRBD1 (6 bases). This CDR3 has 14 residues. Per germline, CDR1 MNHEY and CDR2 SMNVEV (reference sequence). The CDR3 here is CANSLSQGGTEAFF. CDR3 sequence (DNA): TGTGCCAACAGTTTATCACAGGGTGGGACTGAAGCTTTCTTT.

This clonotype appeared a single time. The rearrangement links TRBV5-8 to TRBJ2-1; 8 positions match TRBD2. The J segment lost 10 bases and the V segment lost 4 bases, leaving 4 bases of the junction unmatched. CDR3 length: 12 amino acids. Germline CDR1 and CDR2: SGHTS and YDEGEE. CDR3 sequence: CASSRSGEEQFF. In DNA form, the CDR3 reads TGTGCCAGCAGCCGTAGCGGGGAAGAGCAGTTCTTC.

This clonotype was picked up a small number of times. The chain recombines TRBV28 with TRBJ2-3; the D is unclear. The CDR3 extends over 14 amino acids. With 3 bases removed from V and 2 bases from J, the gap between germline ends came to 9 bases. Germline CDR1 and CDR2: MDHEN and SYDVKM. CDR3 nucleotides: TGTGCCAGCAGTTTTTCTACCCACACAGATACGCAGTATTTT. Translating gives CASSFSTHTDTQYF.

This clonotype was seen repeatedly, ten times or more. The chain couples TRBV5-1 to TRBJ2-7, with a possible D match to TRBD2 (5 bases). Per the germline V gene, CDR1 is SGHRS and CDR2 is YFSETQ. Trimming stripped 7 bases from V and 2 bases from J, with 13 bases between. CDR3 length: 13 residues. Here the CDR3 reads CASFQDGTYEQYF. CDR3 DNA: TGCGCCAGCTTTCAGGACGGGACCTACGAGCAGTACTTC.

In its sample, this clonotype was seen many times. This chain joins TRBV28 and TRBJ2-3; 8 bases match TRBD1. The CDR3 spans 16 residues. V was clipped by 5 bases and J by 3 bases; unmatched bases: 10. CDR1 MDHEN and CDR2 SYDVKM come from the germline V gene. The CDR3 DNA sequence: TGTGCCAGCAGTCAAGGACAGGGAAGTTCAACAGATACGCAGTATTTT. This translates into CASSQGQGSSTDTQYF.

This clonotype appeared many times. The rearrangement uses TRBV10-3 and TRBJ2-7; 10 positions agree with TRBD2. The V gene's germline CDR1 is ENHRY and CDR2 SYGVKD. The CDR3 extends over 17 amino acids. Trimming at V came to 0 bases and at J to 1 base, leaving 6 bases not matched to a gene. The CDR3: CAISESWLAGESYEQYF. The CDR3 DNA follows: TGTGCCATCAGTGAGTCATGGCTAGCGGGAGAATCCTACGAGCAGTACTTC.

The chain couples TRBV19 to TRBJ1-1, with D perhaps TRBD1 (5 bases). The V and J ends lost 9 bases and 8 bases respectively, with 16 bases between them. The V gene's germline CDR1 is LNHDA and CDR2 SQIVND (reference sequence). The CDR3 consists of 12 residues. In DNA, the CDR3 is TGTGCCAGCTTTTTGGGGCAAAAAGAAGCTTTCTTT. It codes for CASFLGQKEAFF.

This clonotype appeared many times. This chain links TRBV11-2 with TRBJ2-7, with 7 positions matching TRBD1. Unmatched junction bases numbered 8, after V lost 5 bases and J lost 1 base. The CDR3 is 15 amino acids. Germline V gene lookup returns CDR1 SGHAT and CDR2 FQNNGV. The CDR3 sequence is CASSPIPGQSYEQYF. The CDR3 DNA follows: TGTGCCAGCAGCCCCATCCCGGGACAGTCCTACGAGCAGTACTTC.

In its sample, this clonotype was seen many times. The V and J genes are TRBV6-1 and TRBJ2-1; D is uncertain. Germline CDR1 reads MNHNS; CDR2 reads SASEGT. V lost 7 bases and J 8 bases, leaving 15 bases between the germline ends. The CDR3 length is 13 residues. The CDR3, as DNA: TGTGCCAGCACCCTAGAGGTGGGCGATGAGCAGTTCTTC. It translates to CASTLEVGDEQFF.

The V call is TRBV11-2, the J call TRBJ2-2, with 9 bases matching TRBD1. The V segment lost 5 bases and the J segment 7 bases; nucleotides outside the gene matches: 5. Per germline, CDR1 SGHAT and CDR2 FQNNGV. This CDR3 region has 14 residues. The DNA for the CDR3 is TGTGCCAGCAGCCCCAACAGGGGGCACGGGGAGCTGTTTTTT. It yields the protein CASSPNRGHGELFF. Filled out from reference TRBV11-2 and TRBJ2-2, the complete variable domain reads EAGVAQSPRYKIIEKRQSVAFWCNPISGHATLYWYQQILGQGPKLLIQFQNNGVVDDSQLPKDRFSAERLKGVDSTLKIQPAKLEDSAVYLCASSPNRGHGELFFGEGSRLTVL.

This clonotype has just a few counts. The rearrangement links TRBV20-1 to TRBJ2-2; 8 nucleotides align to TRBD2. V gave up 6 bases and J gave up 6 bases; unmatched junction bases: 6. The V gene's germline CDR1 is DFQATT and CDR2 SNEGSKA (reference sequence). The CDR3 covers 13 residues. CDR3 DNA sequence: TGCAGTGCCACTGGACTAGCCCCCGGGGAGCTGTTTTTT. It yields the protein CSATGLAPGELFF.

In its sample, this clonotype was seen a few times. The rearrangement uses TRBV19 and TRBJ2-5, with no clear D. V was shortened by 2 bases and J by 2 bases, with 12 bases between the two germline ends. Germline CDR1 LNHDA, CDR2 SQIVND (reference sequence). There are 15 residues in the CDR3. For the CDR3, the DNA is TGTGCCAGTAGTATATCCGGGCGGTCACAAGAGACCCAGTACTTC. It yields the protein CASSISGRSQETQYF.

In DNA form, the CDR3 reads TGTGCCAGCAGCGTAGGGGCAGGGGGGACCAATGAGCAGTTCTTC. This gives the protein CASSVGAGGTNEQFF. The chain links TRBV4-2 to TRBJ2-1, with D perhaps matching TRBD1 (7 bases). The CDR3 is made up of 15 amino acids. Per the germline V gene, CDR1 is LGHNA and CDR2 is YNFKEQ. The V and J ends lost 5 bases and 6 bases respectively, with 17 bases between them.

Turning to this clonotype: A much larger clone differs from this one at a single base, so this may be a read error. This rearrangement joins TRBV27 to TRBJ1-1; 9 nucleotides agree with TRBD1. This CDR3 region has 17 residues. Germline V gene lookup returns CDR1 MNHEY and CDR2 SMNVEV (reference sequence). V gave up 0 bases and J gave up 1 base; unmatched junction bases: 6. CDR3 nucleotide sequence: TGTGCCAGCAGTTTATCGATAAGGGGACAGGGGAACACTGAAGCTTTCTTT. It is translated as CASSLSIRGQGNTEAFF.